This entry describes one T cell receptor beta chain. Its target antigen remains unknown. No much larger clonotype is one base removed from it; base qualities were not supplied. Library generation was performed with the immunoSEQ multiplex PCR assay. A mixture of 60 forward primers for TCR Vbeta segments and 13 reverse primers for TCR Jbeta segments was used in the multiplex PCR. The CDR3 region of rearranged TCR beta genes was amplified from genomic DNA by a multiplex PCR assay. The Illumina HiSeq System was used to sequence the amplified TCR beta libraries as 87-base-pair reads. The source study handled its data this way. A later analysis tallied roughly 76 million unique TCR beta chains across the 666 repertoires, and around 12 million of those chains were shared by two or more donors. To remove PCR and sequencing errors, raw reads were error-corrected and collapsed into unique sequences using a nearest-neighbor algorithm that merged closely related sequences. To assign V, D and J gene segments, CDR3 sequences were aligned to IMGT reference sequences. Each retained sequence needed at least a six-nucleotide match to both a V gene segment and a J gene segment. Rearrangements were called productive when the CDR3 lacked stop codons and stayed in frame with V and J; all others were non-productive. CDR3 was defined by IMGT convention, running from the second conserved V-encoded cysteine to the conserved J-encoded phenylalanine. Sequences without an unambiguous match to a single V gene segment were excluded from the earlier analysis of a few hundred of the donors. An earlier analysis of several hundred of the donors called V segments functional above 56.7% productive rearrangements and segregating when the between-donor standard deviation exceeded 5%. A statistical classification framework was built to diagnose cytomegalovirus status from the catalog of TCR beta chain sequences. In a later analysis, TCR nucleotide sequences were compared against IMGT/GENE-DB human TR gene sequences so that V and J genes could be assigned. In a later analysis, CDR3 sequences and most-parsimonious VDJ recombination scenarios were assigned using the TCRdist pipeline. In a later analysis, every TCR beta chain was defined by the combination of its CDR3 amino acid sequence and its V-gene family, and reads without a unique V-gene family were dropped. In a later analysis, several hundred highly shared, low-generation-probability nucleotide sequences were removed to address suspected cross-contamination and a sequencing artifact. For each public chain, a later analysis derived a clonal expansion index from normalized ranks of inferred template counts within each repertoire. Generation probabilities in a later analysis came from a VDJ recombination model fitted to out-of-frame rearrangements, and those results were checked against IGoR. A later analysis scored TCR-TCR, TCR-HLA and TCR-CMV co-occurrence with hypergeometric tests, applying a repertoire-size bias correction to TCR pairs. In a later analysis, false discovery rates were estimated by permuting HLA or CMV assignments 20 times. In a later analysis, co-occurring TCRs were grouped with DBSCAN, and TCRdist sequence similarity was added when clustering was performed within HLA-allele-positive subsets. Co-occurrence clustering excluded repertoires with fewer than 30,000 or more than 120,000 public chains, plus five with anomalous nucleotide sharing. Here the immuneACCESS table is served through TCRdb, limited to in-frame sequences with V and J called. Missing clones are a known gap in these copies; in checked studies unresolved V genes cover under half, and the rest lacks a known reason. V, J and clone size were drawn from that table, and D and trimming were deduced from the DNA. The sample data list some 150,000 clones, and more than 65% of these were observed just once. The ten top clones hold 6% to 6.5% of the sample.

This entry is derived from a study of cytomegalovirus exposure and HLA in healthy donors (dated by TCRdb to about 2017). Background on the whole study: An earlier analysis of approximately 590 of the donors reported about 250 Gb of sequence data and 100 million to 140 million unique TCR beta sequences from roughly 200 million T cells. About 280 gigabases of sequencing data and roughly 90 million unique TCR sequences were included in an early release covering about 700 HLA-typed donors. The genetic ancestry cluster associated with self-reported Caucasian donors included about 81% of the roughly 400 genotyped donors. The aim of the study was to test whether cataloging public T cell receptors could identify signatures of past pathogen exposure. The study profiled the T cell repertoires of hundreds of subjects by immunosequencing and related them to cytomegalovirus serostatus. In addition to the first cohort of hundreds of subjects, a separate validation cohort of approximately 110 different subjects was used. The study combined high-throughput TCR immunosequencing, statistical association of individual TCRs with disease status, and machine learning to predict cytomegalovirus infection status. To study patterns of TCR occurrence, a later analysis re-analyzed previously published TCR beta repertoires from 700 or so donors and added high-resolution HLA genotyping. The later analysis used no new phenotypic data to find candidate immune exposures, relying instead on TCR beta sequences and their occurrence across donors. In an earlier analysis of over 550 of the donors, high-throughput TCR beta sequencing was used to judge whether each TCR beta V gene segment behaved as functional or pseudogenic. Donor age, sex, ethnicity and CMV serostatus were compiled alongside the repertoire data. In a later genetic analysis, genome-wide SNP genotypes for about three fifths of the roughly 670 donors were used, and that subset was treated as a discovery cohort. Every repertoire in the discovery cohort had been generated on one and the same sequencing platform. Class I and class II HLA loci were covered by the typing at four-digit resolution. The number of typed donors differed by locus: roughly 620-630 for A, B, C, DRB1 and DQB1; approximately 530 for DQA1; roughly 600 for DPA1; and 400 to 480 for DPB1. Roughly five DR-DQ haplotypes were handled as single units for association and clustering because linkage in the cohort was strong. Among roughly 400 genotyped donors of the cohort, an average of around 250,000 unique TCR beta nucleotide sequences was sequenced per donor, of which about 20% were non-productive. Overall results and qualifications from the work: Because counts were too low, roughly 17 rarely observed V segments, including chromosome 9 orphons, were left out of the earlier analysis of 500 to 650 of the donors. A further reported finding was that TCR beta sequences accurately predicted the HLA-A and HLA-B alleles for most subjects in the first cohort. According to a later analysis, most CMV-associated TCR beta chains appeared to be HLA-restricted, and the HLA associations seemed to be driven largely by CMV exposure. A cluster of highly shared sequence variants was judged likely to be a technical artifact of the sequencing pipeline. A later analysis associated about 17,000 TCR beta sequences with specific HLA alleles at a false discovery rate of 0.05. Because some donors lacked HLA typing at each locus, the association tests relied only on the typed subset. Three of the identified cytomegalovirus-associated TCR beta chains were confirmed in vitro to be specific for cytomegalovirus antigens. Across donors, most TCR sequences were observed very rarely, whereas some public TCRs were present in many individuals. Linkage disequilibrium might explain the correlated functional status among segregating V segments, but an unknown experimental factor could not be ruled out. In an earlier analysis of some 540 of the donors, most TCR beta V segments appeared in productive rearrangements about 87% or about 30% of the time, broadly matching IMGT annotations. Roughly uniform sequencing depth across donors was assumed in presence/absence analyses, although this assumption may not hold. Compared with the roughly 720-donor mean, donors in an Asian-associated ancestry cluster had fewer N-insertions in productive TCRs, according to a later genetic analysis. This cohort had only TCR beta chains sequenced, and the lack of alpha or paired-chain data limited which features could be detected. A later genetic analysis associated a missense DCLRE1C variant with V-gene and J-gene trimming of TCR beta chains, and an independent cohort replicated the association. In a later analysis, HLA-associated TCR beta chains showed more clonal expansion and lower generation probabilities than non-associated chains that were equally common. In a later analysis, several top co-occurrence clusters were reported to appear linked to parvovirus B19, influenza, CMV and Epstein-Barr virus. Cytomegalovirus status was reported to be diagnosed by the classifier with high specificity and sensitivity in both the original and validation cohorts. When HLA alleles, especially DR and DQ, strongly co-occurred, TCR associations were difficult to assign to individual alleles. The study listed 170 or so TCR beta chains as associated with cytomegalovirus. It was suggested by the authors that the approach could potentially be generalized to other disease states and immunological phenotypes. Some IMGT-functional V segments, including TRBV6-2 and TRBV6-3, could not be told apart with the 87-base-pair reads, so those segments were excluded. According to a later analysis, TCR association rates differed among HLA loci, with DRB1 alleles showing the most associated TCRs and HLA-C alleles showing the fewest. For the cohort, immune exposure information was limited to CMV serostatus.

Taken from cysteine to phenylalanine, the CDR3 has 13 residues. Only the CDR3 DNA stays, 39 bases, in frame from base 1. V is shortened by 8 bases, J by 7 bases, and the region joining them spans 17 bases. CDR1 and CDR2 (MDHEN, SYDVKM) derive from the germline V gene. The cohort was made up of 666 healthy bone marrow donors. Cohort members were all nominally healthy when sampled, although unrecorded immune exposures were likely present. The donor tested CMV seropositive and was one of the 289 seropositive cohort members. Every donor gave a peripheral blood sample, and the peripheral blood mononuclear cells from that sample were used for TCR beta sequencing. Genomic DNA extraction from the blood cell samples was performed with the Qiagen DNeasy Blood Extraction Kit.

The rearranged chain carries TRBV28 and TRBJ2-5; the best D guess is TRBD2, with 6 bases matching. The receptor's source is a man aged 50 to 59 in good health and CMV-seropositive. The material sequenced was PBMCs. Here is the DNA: TGTGCCAGCCGGGACTCCGGTCGGGGGACCCAGTACTTC. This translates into CASRDSGRGTQYF.